This T cell receptor (beta chain) was captured by sequencing in a study of cytomegalovirus exposure and HLA in healthy donors. The study ran its PCR with 60 Vbeta and 13 Jbeta primers. Only in-frame clones appear in the TCRdb table, and some are missing; sequencing was by immunoSEQ multiplex PCR. The sample includes 85,000 to 90,000 clones, around 85% of them seen just once. The CDR3 covers 16 residues. Germline lookup yields CDR1 MGHRA and CDR2 YSYEKL. The ends lost 3 bases at V and 4 bases at J; junction bases unmatched: 10. The chain uses TRBV4-1 and TRBJ2-3; 7 positions agree with TRBD2. Input material: PBMCs. The receptor comes from a man in his forties in good health and CMV-seropositive. Here the CDR3 reads CASSHPTSYYPDTQYF. The CDR3 bases are TGCGCCAGCAGCCACCCGACTAGCTATTACCCAGATACGCAGTATTTT.